The following is a TCR beta chain sequence with its context. These data belong to a study of T cell changes during pregnancy in multiple sclerosis. V lost 4 bases to trimming and J lost 2 bases, with 17 bases between them. The CDR3 is 16 amino acids. Germline assignment: CDR1 SGHRS and CDR2 YFSETQ. The assay was immunoSEQ multiplex PCR, and TCRdb's table has in-frame clones only and misses some. The sample includes 40,000 to 50,000 clones, roughly nine tenths of them seen just once. This receptor was taken from a female donor in good health, enrolled as a control in a pregnancy study. Source: CD4+ T cells from peripheral blood mononuclear cells, taken in the second trimester of pregnancy. This rearrangement joins TRBV5-1 to TRBJ2-3; weak D call: TRBD1 (5 bases). This chain's CDR3 is CASSLGAGALTDTQYF. DNA for the CDR3: TGCGCCAGCAGCCTTGGGGCAGGAGCTCTCACAGATACGCAGTATTTT.